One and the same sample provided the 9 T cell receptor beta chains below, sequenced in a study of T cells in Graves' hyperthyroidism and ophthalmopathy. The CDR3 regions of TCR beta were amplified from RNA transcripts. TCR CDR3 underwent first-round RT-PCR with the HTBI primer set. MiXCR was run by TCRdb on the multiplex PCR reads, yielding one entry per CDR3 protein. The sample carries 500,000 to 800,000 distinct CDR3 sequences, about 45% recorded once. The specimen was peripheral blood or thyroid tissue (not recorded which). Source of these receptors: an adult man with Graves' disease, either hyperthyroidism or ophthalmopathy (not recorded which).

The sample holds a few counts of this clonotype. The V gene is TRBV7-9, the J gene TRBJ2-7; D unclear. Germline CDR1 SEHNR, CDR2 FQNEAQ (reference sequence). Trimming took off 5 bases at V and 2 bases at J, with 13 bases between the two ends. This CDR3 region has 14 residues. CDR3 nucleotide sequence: TGTGCCAGCAGCACTCATACGGGCCCCTACGAGCAGTACTTC. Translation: CASSTHTGPYEQYF.

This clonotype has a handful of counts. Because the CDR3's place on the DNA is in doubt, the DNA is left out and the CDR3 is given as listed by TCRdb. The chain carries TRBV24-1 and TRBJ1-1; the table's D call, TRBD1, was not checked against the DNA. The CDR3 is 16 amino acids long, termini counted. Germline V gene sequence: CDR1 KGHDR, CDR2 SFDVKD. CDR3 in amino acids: CATSDSGQGMSTEAFF.

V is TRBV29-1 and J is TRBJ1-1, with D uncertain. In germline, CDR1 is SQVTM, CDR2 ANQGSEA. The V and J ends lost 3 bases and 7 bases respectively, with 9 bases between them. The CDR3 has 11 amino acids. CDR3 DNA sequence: TGCAGCGTTGACGGATTGGGTGAAGCTTTCTTT. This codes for CSVDGLGEAFF.

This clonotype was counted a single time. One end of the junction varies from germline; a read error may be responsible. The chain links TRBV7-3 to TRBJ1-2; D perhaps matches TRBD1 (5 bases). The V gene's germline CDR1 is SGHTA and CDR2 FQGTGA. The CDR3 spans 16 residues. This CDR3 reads CASSQKSGTANYGYTF. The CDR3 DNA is TGCGCCAGCAGCCAAAAATCCGGGACGGCTAACTATGGCTACACCTTC.

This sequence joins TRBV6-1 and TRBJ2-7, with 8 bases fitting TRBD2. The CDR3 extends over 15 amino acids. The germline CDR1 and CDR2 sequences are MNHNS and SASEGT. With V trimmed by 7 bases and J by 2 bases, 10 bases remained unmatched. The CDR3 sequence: CASTNGGGHPYEQYF. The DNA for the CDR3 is TGTGCCAGCACCAACGGGGGGGGCCACCCCTACGAGCAGTACTTC.

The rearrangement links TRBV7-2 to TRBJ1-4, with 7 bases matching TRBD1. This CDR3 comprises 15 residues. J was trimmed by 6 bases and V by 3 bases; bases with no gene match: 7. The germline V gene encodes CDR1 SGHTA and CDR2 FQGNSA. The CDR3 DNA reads TGTGCCAGCAGCTTCAGGGGGGGCCAAGATGAAAAACTGTTTTTT. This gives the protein CASSFRGGQDEKLFF.

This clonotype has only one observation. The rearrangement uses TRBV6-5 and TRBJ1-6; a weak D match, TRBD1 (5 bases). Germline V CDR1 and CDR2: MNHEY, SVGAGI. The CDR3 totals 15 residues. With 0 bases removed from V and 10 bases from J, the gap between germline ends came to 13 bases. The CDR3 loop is CASSYSPGQRSPLHF. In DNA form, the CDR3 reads TGTGCCAGCAGTTACTCTCCGGGGCAAAGATCACCCCTCCACTTT.

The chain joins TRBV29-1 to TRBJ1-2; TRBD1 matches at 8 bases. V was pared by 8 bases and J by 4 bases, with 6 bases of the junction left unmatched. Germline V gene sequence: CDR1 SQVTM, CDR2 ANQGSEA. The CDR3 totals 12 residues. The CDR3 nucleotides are TGCAGCAACCCAGGACAGGGCTATGGCTACACCTTC. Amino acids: CSNPGQGYGYTF.

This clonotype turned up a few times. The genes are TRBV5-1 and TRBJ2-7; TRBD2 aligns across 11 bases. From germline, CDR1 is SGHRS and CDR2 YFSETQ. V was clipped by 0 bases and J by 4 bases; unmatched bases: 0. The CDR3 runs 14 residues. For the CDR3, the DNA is TGCGCCAGCAGCTTGGGGACTAGCGGGTACGAGCAGTACTTC. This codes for CASSLGTSGYEQYF.